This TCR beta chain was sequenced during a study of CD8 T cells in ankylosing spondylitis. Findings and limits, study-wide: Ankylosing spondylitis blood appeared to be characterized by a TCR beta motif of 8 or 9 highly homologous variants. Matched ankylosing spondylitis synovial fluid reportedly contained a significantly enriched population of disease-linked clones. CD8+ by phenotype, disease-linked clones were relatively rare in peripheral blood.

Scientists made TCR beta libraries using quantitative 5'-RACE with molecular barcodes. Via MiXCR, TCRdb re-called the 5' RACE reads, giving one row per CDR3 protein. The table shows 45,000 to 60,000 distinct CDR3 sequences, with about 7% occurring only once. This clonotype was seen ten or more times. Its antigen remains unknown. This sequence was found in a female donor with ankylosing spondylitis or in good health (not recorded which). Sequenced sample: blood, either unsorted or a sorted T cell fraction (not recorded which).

Written as DNA, the CDR3 is TGTGCCAGCAACGCGAGGAGGCCCGGGGAGCTGTTTTTT. As protein: CASNARRPGELFF. This chain uses TRBV5-6 with TRBJ2-2; weak D call: TRBD2 (5 bases). This CDR3 is built from 13 residues. In germline, CDR1 is SGHDT, CDR2 YYEEEE. V shed 6 bases and J shed 6 bases, with 12 bases lying between them.